This T cell receptor beta chain is drawn from a study of T cells in Graves' hyperthyroidism and ophthalmopathy. Amplification targeted TCR beta CDR3 regions from RNA transcripts. The study used the HTBI primer set for a first-round RT-PCR of the TCR CDR3. Via MiXCR, TCRdb re-called the multiplex PCR reads, giving one row per CDR3 protein. The sample includes roughly 400,000 distinct CDR3 sequences, more than 12% seen only once; the top ten take around 27%. This clonotype was detected only a few times. Reasons for excluding patients were uncontrolled infection, other autoimmune disease, pregnancy or lactation. Specimen: blood. The clonotype comes from a man aged 50-60 years with Graves' ophthalmopathy.

The CDR3 sequence: CASSGLAGYNEQFF. The CDR3 nucleotides read TGTGCCAGCAGTGGACTAGCGGGGTACAATGAGCAGTTCTTC. The rearrangement uses TRBV12-3 or TRBV12-4 and TRBJ2-1, with 12 nucleotides matching TRBD2. J lost 4 bases, V lost 5 bases, and 0 bases had no gene match. The CDR3 runs 14 residues.